This T cell receptor (beta chain) was sequenced during a study of human T cells and chemical hapten exposure. Study-wide context: During the roughly 24-week study period, patients had diphenylcyclopropenone applied to the scalp every week. Chiefly female patients presented with alopecia areata, totalis or universalis.

Concerning this clonotype: Its antigen remains unidentified.

Notes on the study in general: Expanded TCR sets contained significantly more large CDR3 similarity clusters than controls.

As to time point: patch test 3, about 24 weeks after DPC sensitization. Documented treatment: therapeutic diphenylcyclopropenone sensitization with weekly scalp DPC. Every patch test was put on after a blood sample was taken. TCRdb reprocessed the RACE reads with MiXCR, giving one entry per CDR3 protein. The data show about 170,000 distinct CDR3 sequences, 25% to 30% seen once. CDR1 and CDR2 from the germline V gene are SGHRS and YFSETQ. V lost 0 bases and J 0 bases, leaving 13 bases between the germline ends. The CDR3 has 18 residues. The receptor was isolated from a woman aged 18-29 years with alopecia areata. Some clones in this sample may be carry-over from other donors' samples. This material consisted of whole blood, taken in connection with sensitization to the hapten diphenylcyclopropenone (DPC). The chain uses TRBV5-1 and TRBJ2-6; D remains ambiguous. CDR3 sequence reads: CASSLAYTPRSGANVLTF. The CDR3 region has the DNA TGCGCCAGCAGCTTGGCCTACACCCCTCGCTCTGGGGCCAACGTCCTGACTTTC. Variable domain in full (rest from reference TRBV5-1 and TRBJ2-6): KAGVTQTPRYLIKTRGQQVTLSCSPISGHRSVSWYQQTPGQGLQFLFEYFSETQRNKGNFPGRFSGRQFSNSRSEMNVSTLELGDSALYLCASSLAYTPRSGANVLTFGAGSRLTVL.